The clone carrying this T cell receptor (beta chain) has just a few counts. The CDR3 length is 13 residues. With V trimmed by 7 bases and J by 2 bases, 1 base remained unmatched. The germline V gene encodes CDR1 SNHLY and CDR2 FYNNEI. These data originate in a study of blood T cell repertoires in COVID-19. Overall study: Spain, Italy and the United States supplied samples that represented acute and convalescent COVID-19. In each case, the material was cDNA or gDNA derived from T cells, B-cell-depleted T cells, or PBMCs.

As processed by the authors: Amplification of reference gene primers provided the estimated nucleated cell counts. Measured with immunoSEQ multiplex PCR; TCRdb has only the in-frame clones, and not every one. V and J calls and clone size come straight from that table; D and trimming were deduced from the DNA. The data show 250,000 to 350,000 clones, approximately 84% seen once. Sequencing was done on a sample of peripheral blood. This clonotype originated in a human donor with COVID-19, enrolled during active disease. The donor label of this sample is uncertain. The chain couples TRBV2 to TRBJ2-7, with 11 bases lining up with TRBD1. CDR3 residues: CASKGQGAYEQYF. Here the CDR3 DNA reads TGTGCCAGCAAGGGACAGGGGGCCTACGAGCAGTACTTC.